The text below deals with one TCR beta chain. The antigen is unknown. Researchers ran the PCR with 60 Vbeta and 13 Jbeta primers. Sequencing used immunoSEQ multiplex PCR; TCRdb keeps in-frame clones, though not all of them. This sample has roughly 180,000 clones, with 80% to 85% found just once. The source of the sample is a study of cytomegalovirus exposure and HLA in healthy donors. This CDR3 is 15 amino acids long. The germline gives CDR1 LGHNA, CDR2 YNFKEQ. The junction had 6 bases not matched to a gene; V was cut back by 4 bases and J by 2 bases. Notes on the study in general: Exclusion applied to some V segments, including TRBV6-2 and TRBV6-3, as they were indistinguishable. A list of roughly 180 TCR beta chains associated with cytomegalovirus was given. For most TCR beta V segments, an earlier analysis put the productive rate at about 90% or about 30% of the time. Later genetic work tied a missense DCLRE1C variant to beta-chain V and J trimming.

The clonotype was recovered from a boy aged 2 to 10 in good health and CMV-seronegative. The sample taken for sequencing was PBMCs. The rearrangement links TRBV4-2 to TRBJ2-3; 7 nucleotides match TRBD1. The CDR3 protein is CASSLWDSFTDTQYF. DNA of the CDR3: TGTGCCAGCAGCCTCTGGGACAGCTTCACAGATACGCAGTATTTT.